Listed below are T cell receptor beta chains from one sample, sequenced in a study of cytomegalovirus exposure and HLA in healthy donors. TCRdb's table, derived via immunoSEQ multiplex PCR, lists solely in-frame clones and lacks some. The sample lists 150,000 to 200,000 clones; around 86% were seen once. The specimen sequenced was PBMCs. The receptors were gathered from a man in his late teens or twenties in good health and CMV-seropositive. The CDR3 runs from the conserved cysteine through the conserved F or W. The D gene is left open where the match is weak. Not every row has a clone size; where given, it reads once, few, many or a size class.

clone_size: NA
v_call: TRBV18
j_call: TRBJ1-2
d_call: NA
cdr3_aa: CASSPFTGRDNYGYTF
cdr3_nt: TGTGCCAGCTCACCTTTTACAGGGAGGGATAACTATGGCTACACCTTC

clone_size: NA
v_call: TRBV6-1
j_call: TRBJ1-2
d_call: NA
cdr3_aa: CASRETGGGYTF
cdr3_nt: TGTGCCAGCAGGGAGACAGGTGGTGGCTACACCTTC

clone_size: NA
v_call: TRBV18
j_call: TRBJ1-4
d_call: NA
cdr3_aa: CASSSVATNEKLFF
cdr3_nt: TGTGCCAGCTCATCAGTTGCAACTAATGAAAAACTGTTTTTT

clone_size: NA
v_call: TRBV6-5
j_call: TRBJ1-1
d_call: NA
cdr3_aa: CASSYSKGRVTEAFF
cdr3_nt: TGTGCCAGCAGTTACTCGAAGGGCAGGGTTACTGAAGCTTTCTTT

clone_size: once
v_call: TRBV5-1
j_call: TRBJ2-2
d_call: NA
cdr3_aa: CASSSEANTGELFF
cdr3_nt: TGCGCCAGCAGTTCGGAGGCGAACACCGGGGAGCTGTTTTTT

clone_size: NA
v_call: TRBV4-2
j_call: TRBJ2-5
d_call: TRBD1
cdr3_aa: CASSHRLGTGQETQYF
cdr3_nt: TGTGCCAGCAGCCACAGACTCGGGACAGGACAAGAGACCCAGTACTTC

clone_size: once
v_call: TRBV7-9
j_call: TRBJ2-3
d_call: TRBD2
cdr3_aa: CASSLVPSGVQADTQYF
cdr3_nt: TGTGCCAGCAGCTTAGTCCCTAGCGGGGTTCAGGCAGATACGCAGTATTTT

clone_size: once
v_call: TRBV27
j_call: TRBJ1-2
d_call: NA
cdr3_aa: CASSTGEKELGGYTF
cdr3_nt: TGTGCCAGCAGCACAGGTGAGAAGGAACTGGGCGGCTACACCTTC

clone_size: NA
v_call: TRBV9
j_call: TRBJ2-5
d_call: TRBD2
cdr3_aa: CASSVGGRAPETQYF
cdr3_nt: TGTGCCAGCAGCGTAGGCGGGAGGGCCCCAGAGACCCAGTACTTC

clone_size: NA
v_call: TRBV7-2
j_call: TRBJ1-5
d_call: NA
cdr3_aa: CASSLGARGGNQPQHF
cdr3_nt: TGTGCCAGCAGCTTAGGGGCCCGCGGGGGCAATCAGCCCCAGCATTTT

clone_size: NA
v_call: TRBV7-6
j_call: TRBJ2-1
d_call: NA
cdr3_aa: CASSLAQGGYNEQFF
cdr3_nt: TGTGCCAGCAGCTTAGCCCAGGGAGGCTACAATGAGCAGTTCTTC

clone_size: NA
v_call: TRBV7-2
j_call: TRBJ2-1
d_call: NA
cdr3_aa: CASSLAGENEQFF
cdr3_nt: TGTGCCAGCAGCTTAGCCGGGGAAAATGAGCAGTTCTTC

clone_size: NA
v_call: TRBV10-3
j_call: TRBJ2-7
d_call: NA
cdr3_aa: CAISMAVSSYEQYF
cdr3_nt: TGTGCCATCAGTATGGCGGTAAGCTCCTACGAGCAGTACTTC

clone_size: NA
v_call: TRBV7-2
j_call: TRBJ1-5
d_call: NA
cdr3_aa: CASSSPPSPLDF
cdr3_nt: TGTGCCAGCAGCTCCCCACCGAGCCCTTTGGATTTT